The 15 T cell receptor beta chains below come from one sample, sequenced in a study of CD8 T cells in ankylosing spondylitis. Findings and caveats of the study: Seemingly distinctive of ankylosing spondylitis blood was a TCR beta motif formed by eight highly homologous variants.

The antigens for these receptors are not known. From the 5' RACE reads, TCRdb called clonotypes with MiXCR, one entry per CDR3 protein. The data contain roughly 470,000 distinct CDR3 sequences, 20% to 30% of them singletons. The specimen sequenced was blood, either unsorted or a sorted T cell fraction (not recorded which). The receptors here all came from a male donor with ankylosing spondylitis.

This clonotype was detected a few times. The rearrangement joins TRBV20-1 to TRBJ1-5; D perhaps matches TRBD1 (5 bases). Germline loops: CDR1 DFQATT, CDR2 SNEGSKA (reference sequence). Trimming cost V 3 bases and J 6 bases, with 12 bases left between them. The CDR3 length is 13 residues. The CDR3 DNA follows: TGCAGTGCTAGTGCAGGGATAGGTCAGCCCCAGCATTTT. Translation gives CSASAGIGQPQHF.

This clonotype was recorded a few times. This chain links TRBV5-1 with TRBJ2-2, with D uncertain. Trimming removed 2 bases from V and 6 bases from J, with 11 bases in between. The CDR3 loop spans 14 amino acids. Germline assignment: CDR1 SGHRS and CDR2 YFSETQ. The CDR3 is CASSFTFFAGELFF. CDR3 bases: TGCGCCAGCAGCTTTACATTTTTCGCCGGGGAGCTGTTTTTT.

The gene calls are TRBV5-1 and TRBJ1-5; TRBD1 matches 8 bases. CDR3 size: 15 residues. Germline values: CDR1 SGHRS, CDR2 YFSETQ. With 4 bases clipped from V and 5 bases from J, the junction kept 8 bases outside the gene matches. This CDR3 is CASSQSPGGDQPQHF. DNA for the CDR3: TGCGCCAGCAGCCAAAGTCCAGGGGGCGATCAGCCCCAGCATTTT.

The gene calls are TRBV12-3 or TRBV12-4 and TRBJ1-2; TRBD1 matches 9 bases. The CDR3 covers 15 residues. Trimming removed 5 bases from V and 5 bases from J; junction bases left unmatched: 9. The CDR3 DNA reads TGTGCCAGCAGTCTCGGGACAGGGAATGGGTATGGCTACACCTTC. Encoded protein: CASSLGTGNGYGYTF.

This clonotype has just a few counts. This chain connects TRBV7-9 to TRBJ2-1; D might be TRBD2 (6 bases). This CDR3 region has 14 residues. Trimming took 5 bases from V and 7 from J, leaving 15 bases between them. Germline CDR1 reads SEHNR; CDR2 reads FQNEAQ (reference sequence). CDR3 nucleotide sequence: TGTGCCAGCAGCCCCCGGGACTCCCCTAATGAGCAGTTCTTC. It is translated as CASSPRDSPNEQFF.

The CDR3 DNA follows: TGTGCCACCGCAACGGGGCGGGCTGAGGAGACCCAGTACTTC. Protein: CATATGRAEETQYF. This chain links TRBV24-1 with TRBJ2-5; D assignment may be TRBD1 or TRBD2 (5 bases each). Germline V CDR1 and CDR2: KGHDR, SFDVKD. This CDR3 is 14 amino acids long. Trimming pared 9 bases from V and 5 bases from J, leaving 18 bases between.

The CDR3, as DNA: TGCGCCAGCAGCCCAGTGGGGCCGGGGAACCAAGAGACCCAGTACTTC. It codes for CASSPVGPGNQETQYF. The chain has TRBV5-1 and TRBJ2-5; D might be TRBD1 or TRBD2, each matching 5 bases. The length of the CDR3 is 16 residues. The ends were cut back, 4 bases at V and 0 bases at J, with 16 bases in the middle. CDR1 SGHRS and CDR2 YFSETQ come from the germline V gene.

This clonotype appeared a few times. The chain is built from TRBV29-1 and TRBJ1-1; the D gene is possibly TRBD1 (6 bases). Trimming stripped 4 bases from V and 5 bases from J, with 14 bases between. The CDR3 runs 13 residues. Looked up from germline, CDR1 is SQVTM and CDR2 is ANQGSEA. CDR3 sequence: CSVALIGGTEAFF. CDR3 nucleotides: TGCAGCGTTGCGCTCATAGGGGGGACTGAAGCTTTCTTT.

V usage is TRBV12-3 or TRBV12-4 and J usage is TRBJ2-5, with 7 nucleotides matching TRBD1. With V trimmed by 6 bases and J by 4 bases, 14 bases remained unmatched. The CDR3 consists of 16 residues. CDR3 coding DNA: TGTGCCAGCAGGAACTCGTCTTTTTACAGGGGAGAGACCCAGTACTTC. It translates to CASRNSSFYRGETQYF.

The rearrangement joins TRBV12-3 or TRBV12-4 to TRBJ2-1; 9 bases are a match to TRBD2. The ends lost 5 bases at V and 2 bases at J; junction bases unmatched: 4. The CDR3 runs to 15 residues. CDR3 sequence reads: CASSQLAGPYNEQFF. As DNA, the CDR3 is TGTGCCAGCAGTCAGCTAGCGGGACCCTACAATGAGCAGTTCTTC.

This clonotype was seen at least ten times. The CDR3 region is CASTPGGLQETQYF. As DNA, the CDR3 is TGTGCCAGCACCCCCGGAGGACTACAAGAGACCCAGTACTTC. The chain couples TRBV12-3 or TRBV12-4 to TRBJ2-5, with D tentatively TRBD2 (6 bases). The ends were cut back, 7 bases at V and 2 bases at J, with 14 bases in the middle. The CDR3 loop spans 14 amino acids.

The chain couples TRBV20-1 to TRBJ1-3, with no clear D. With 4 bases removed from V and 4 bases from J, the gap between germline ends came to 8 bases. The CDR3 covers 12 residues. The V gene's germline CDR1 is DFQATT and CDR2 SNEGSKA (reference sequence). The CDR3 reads CSATWSGNTIYF. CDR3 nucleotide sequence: TGCAGTGCTACTTGGTCGGGAAACACCATATATTTT.

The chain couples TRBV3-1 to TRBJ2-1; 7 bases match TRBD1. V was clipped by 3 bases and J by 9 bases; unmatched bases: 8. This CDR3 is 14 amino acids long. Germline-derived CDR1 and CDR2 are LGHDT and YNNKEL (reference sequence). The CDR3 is CASSQNRGASEQFF. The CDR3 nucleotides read TGTGCCAGCAGCCAGAACAGGGGAGCTAGTGAGCAGTTCTTC.

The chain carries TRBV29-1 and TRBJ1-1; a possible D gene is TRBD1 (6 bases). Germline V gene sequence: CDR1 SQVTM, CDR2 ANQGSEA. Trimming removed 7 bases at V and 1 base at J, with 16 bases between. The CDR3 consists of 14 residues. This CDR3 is CSAKRQVENTEAFF. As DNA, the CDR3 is TGCAGCGCCAAGAGACAGGTCGAGAACACTGAAGCTTTCTTT. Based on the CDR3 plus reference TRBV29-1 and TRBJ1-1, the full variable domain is SAVISQKPSRDICQRGTSLTIQCQVDSQVTMMFWYRQQPGQSLTLIATANQGSEATYESGFVIDKFPISRPNLTFSTLTVSNMSPEDSSIYLCSAKRQVENTEAFFGQGTRLTVV.

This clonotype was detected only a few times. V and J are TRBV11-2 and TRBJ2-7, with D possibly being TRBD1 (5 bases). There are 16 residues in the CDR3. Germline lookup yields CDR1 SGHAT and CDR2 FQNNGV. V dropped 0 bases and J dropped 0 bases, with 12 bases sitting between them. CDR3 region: CASSLDRRGSSYEQYF. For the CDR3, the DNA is TGTGCCAGCAGCTTAGATCGAAGGGGAAGCTCCTACGAGCAGTACTTC.